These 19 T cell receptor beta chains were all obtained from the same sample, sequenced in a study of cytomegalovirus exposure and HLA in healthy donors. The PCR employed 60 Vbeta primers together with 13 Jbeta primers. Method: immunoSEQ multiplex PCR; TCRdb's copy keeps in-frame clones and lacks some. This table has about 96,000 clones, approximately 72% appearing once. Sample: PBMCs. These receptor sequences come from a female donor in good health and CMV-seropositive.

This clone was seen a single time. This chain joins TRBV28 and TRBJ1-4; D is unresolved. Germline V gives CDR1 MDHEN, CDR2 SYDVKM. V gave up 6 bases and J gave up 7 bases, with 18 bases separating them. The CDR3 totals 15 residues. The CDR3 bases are TGTGCCAGCAGCACTCCTGGAGGGCCAAGTGAAAAACTGTTTTTT. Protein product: CASSTPGGPSEKLFF. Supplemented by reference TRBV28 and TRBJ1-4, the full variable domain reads DVKVTQSSRYLVKRTGEKVFLECVQDMDHENMFWYRQDPGLGLRLIYFSYDVKMKEKGDIPEGYSVSREKKERFSLILESASTNQTSMYLCASSTPGGPSEKLFFGSGTQLSVL.

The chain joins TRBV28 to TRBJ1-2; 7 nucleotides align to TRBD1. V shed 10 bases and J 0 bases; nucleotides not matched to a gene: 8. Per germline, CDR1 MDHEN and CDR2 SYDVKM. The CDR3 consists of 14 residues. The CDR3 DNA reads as TGTGCCACGCTGAGGGGGCAGCCTAACTATGGCTACACCTTC. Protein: CATLRGQPNYGYTF.

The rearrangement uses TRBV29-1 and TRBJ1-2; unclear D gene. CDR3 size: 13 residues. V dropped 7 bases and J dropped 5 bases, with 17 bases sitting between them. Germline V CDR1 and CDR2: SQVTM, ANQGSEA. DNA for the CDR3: TGCAGCGGAACAACAGAGCTCGAGTATGGCTACACCTTC. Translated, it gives CSGTTELEYGYTF.

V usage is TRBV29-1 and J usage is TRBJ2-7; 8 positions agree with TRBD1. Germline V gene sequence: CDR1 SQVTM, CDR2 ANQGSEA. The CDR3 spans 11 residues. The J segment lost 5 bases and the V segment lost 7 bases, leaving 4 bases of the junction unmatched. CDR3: CSARTGNEQYF. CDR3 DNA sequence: TGCAGCGCCCGGACAGGGAACGAGCAGTACTTC.

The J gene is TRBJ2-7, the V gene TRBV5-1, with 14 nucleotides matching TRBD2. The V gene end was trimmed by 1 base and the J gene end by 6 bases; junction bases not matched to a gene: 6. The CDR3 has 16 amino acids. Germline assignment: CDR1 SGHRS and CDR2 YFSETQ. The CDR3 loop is CASSLQTGLAGAEQYF. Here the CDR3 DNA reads TGCGCCAGCAGCTTGCAGACGGGACTAGCGGGAGCCGAGCAGTACTTC.

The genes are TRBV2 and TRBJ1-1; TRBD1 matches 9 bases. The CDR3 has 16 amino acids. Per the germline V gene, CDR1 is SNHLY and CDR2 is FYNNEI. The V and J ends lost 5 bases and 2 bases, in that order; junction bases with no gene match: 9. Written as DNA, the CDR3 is TGTGCCAGCAGTCAACATGGGACAGGGACAAACACTGAAGCTTTCTTT. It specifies CASSQHGTGTNTEAFF.

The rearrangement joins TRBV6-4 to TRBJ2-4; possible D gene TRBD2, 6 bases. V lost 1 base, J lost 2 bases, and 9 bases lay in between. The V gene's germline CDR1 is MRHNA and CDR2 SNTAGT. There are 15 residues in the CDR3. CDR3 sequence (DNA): TGTGCCAGCAGTGACTTGGCGGGATCCAAAAACATTCAGTACTTC. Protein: CASSDLAGSKNIQYF.

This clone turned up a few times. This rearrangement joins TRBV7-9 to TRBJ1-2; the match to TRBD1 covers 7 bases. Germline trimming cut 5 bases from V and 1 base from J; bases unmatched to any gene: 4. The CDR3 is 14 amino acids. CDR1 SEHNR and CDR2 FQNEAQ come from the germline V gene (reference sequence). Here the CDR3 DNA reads TGTGCCAGCAGCCCGGGACAGATTAACTATGGCTACACCTTC. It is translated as CASSPGQINYGYTF. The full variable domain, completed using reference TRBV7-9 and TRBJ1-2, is DTGVSQNPRHKITKRGQNVTFRCDPISEHNRLYWYRQTLGQGPEFLTYFQNEAQLEKSRLLSDRFSAERPKGSFSTLEIQRTEQGDSAMYLCASSPGQINYGYTFGSGTRLTVV.

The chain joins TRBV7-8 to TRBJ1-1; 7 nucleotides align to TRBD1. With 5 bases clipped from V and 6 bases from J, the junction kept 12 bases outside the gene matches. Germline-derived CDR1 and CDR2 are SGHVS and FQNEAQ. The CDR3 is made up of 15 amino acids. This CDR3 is CASSVWGQPVPEAFF. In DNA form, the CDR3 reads TGTGCCAGCAGCGTGTGGGGACAGCCCGTCCCTGAAGCTTTCTTT.

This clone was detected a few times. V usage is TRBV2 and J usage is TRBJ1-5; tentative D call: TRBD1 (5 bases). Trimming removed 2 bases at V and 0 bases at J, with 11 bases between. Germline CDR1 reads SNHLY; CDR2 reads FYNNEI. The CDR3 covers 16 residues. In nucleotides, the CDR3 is TGTGCCAGCAGTGAACAGGGCGCCTATAGCAATCAGCCCCAGCATTTT. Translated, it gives CASSEQGAYSNQPQHF.

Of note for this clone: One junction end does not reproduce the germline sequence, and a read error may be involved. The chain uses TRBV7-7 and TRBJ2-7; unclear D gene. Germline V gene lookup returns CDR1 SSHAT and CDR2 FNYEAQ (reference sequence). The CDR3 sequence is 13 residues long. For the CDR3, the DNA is TGTGCTAGCAGCTTAGGGCCCGACTACGAGCAGTACTTC. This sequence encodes CASSLGPDYEQYF.

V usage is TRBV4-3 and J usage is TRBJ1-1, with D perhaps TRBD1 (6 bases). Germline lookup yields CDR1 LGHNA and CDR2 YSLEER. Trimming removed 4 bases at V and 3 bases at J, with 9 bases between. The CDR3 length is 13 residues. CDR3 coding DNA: TGCGCCAGCAGCCCTAACAGGGACACTGAAGCTTTCTTT. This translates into CASSPNRDTEAFF.

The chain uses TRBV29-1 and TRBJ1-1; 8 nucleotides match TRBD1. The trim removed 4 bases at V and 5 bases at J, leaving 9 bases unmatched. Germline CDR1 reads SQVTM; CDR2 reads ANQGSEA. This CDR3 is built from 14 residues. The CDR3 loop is CSVGIARGQTEAFF. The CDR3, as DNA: TGCAGCGTTGGAATTGCCAGGGGGCAAACTGAAGCTTTCTTT.

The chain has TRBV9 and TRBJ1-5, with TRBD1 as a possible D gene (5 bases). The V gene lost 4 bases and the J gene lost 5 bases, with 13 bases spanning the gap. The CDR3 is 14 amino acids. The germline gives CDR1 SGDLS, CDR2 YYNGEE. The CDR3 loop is CASSPGGNYQPQHF. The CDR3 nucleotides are TGTGCCAGCAGCCCTGGGGGGAACTATCAGCCCCAGCATTTT.

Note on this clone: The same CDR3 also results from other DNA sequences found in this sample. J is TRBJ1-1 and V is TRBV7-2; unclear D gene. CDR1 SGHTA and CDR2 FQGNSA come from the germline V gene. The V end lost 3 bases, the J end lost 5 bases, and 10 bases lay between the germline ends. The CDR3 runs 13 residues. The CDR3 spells CASSFTEKTEAFF. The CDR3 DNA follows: TGTGCCAGCAGCTTCACAGAGAAAACTGAAGCTTTCTTT.

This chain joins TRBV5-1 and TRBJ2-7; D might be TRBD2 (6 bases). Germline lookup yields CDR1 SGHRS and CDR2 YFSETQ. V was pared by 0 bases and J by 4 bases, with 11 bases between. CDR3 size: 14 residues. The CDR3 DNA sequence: TGCGCCAGCAGCTTGGTTGGGGCGGGGTACGAGCAGTACTTC. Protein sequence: CASSLVGAGYEQYF.

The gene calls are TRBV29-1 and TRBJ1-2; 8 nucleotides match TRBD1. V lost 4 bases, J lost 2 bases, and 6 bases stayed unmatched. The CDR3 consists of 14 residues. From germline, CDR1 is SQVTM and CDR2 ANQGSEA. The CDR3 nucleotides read TGCAGCGTTGCGACAGGGGTAACAAACTATGGCTACACCTTC. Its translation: CSVATGVTNYGYTF.

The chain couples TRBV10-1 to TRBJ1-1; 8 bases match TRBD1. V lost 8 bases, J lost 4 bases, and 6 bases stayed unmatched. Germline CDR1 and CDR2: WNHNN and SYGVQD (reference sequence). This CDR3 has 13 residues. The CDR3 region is CASQGAGGTEAFF. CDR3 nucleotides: TGCGCCAGCCAGGGGGCCGGGGGCACTGAAGCTTTCTTT.

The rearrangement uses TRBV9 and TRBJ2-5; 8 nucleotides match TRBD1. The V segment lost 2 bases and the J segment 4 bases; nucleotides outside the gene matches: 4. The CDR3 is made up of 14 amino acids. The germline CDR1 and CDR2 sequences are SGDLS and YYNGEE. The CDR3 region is CASSVQGAGETQYF. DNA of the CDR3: TGTGCCAGCAGCGTCCAGGGGGCCGGAGAGACCCAGTACTTC.